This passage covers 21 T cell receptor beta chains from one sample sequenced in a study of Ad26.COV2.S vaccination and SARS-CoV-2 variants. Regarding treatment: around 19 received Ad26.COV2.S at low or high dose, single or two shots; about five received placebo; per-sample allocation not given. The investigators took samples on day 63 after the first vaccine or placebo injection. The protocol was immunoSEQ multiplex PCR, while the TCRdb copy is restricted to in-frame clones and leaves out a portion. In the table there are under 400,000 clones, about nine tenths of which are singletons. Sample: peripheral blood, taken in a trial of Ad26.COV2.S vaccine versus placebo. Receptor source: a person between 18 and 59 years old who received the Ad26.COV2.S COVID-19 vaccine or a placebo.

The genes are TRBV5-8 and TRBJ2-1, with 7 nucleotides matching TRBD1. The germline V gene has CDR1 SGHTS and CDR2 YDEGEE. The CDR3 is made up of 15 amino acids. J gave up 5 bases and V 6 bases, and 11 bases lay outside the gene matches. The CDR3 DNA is TGTGCCAGCAACAGGGGACCCGTCGTCGACAATGAGCAGTTCTTC. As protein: CASNRGPVVDNEQFF.

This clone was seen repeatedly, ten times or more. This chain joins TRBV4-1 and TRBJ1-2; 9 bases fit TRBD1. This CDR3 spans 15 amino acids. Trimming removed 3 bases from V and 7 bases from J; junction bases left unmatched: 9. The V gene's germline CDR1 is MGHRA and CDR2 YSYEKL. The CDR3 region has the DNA TGCGCCAGCAGCCATGGGACAGGGAGTATCCGTGGCTACACCTTC. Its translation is CASSHGTGSIRGYTF.

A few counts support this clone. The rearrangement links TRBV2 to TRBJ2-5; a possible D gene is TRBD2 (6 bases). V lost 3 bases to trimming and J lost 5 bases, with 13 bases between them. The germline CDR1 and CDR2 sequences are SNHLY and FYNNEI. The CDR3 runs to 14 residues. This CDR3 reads CASSDWGVRETQYF. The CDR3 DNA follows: TGTGCCAGCAGTGACTGGGGGGTTCGGGAGACCCAGTACTTC.

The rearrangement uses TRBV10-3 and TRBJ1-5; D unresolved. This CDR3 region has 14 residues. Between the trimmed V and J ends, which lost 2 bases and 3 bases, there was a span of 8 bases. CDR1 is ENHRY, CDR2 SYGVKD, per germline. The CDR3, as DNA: TGTGCCATCAGTGAGGAGGGTCTCAATCAGCCCCAGCATTTT. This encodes CAISEEGLNQPQHF.

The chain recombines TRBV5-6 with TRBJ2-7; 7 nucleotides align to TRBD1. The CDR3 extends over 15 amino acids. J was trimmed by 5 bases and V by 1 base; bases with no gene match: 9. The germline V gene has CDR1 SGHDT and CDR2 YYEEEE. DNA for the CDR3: TGTGCCAGCAGCTTGCCCCACTCAGGGGGACACGAGCAGTACTTC. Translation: CASSLPHSGGHEQYF.

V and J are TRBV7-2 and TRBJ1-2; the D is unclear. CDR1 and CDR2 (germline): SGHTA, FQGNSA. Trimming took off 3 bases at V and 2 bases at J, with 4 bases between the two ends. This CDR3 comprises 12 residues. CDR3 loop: CASSLGNYGYTF. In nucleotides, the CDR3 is TGTGCCAGCAGCTTGGGGAACTATGGCTACACCTTC. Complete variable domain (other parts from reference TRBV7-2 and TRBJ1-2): GAGVSQSPSNKVTEKGKDVELRCDPISGHTALYWYRQSLGQGLEFLIYFQGNSAPDKSGLPSDRFSAERTGGSVSTLTIQRTQQEDSAVYLCASSLGNYGYTFGSGTRLTVV.

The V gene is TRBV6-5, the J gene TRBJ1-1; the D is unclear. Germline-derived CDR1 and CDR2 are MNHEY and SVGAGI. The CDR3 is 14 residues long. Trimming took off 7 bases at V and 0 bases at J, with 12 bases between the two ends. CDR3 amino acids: CASIQQGMNTEAFF. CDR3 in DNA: TGTGCCAGCATCCAGCAAGGGATGAACACTGAAGCTTTCTTT.

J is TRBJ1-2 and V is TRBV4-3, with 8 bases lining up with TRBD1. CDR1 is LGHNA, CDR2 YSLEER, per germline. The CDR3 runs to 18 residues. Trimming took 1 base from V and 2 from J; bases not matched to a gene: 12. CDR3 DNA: TGCGCCAGCAGCCAAGCCCGGGACAGGTTTCTTGGCAACTATGGCTACACCTTC. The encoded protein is CASSQARDRFLGNYGYTF.

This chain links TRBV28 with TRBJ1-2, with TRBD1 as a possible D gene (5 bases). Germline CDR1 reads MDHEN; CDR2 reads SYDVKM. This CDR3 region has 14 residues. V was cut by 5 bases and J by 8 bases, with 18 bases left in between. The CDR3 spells CASSQRGDILGYTF. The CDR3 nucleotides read TGTGCCAGCAGTCAGAGGGGAGACATATTGGGCTACACCTTC.

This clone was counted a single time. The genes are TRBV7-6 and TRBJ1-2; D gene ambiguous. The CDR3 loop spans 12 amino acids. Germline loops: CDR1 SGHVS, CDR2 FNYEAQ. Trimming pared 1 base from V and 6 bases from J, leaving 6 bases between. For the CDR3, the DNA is TGTGCCAGCAGCTTAGGCTCCAATGGCTACACCTTC. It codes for CASSLGSNGYTF.

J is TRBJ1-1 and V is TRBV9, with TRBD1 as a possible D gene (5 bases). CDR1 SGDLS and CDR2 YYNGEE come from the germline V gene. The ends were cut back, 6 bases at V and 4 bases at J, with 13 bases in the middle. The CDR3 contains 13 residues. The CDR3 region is CASTSPGITEAFF. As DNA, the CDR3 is TGTGCCAGCACCTCCCCAGGGATCACTGAAGCTTTCTTT.

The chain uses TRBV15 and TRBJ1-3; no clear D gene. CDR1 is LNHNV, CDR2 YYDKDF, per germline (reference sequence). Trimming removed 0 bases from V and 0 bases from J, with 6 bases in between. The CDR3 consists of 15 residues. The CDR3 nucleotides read TGTGCCACCAGCAGAGAGGGGAGCTCTGGAAACACCATATATTTT. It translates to CATSREGSSGNTIYF. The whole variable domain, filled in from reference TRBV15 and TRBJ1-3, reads DAMVIQNPRYQVTQFGKPVTLSCSQTLNHNVMYWYQQKSSQAPKLLFHYYDKDFNNEADTPDNFQSRRPNTSFCFLDIRSPGLGDTAMYLCATSREGSSGNTIYFGEGSWLTVV.

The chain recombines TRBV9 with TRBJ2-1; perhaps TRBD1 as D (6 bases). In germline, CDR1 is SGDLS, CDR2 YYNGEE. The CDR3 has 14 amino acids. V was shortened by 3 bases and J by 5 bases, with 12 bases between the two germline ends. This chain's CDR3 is CASSGRQVHNEQFF. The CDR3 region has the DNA TGTGCCAGCAGCGGTCGACAGGTCCACAATGAGCAGTTCTTC. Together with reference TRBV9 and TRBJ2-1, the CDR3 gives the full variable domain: DSGVTQTPKHLITATGQRVTLRCSPRSGDLSVYWYQQSLDQGLQFLIQYYNGEERAKGNILERFSAQQFPDLHSELNLSSLELGDSALYFCASSGRQVHNEQFFGPGTRLTVL.

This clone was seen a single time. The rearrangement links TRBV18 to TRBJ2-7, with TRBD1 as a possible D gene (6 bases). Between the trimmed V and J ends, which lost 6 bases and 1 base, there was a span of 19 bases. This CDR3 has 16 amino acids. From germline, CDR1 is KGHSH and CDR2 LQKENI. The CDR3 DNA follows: TGTGCCAGCTCGCGGGCAGGGGACCGAAGTTCCTACGAGCAGTACTTC. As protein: CASSRAGDRSSYEQYF.

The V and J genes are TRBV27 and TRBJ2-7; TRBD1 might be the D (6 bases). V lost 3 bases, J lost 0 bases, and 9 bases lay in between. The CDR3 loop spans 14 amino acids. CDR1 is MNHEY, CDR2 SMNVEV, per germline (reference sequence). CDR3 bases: TGTGCCAGCAGTTTCCAGGGGAGCTCCTACGAGCAGTACTTC. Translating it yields CASSFQGSSYEQYF.

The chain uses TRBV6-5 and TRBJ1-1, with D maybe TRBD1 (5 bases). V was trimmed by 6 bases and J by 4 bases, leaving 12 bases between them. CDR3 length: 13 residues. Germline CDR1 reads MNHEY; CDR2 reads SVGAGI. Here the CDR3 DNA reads TGTGCCAGCAGCCGCGACAGCTCCACTGAAGCTTTCTTT. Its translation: CASSRDSSTEAFF.

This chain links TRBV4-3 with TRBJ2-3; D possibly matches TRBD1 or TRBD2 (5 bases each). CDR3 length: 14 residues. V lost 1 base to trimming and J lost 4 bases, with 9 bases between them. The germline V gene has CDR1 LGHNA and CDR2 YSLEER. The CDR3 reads CASSQGRDADTQYF. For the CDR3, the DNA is TGCGCCAGCAGCCAAGGACGGGACGCAGATACGCAGTATTTT.

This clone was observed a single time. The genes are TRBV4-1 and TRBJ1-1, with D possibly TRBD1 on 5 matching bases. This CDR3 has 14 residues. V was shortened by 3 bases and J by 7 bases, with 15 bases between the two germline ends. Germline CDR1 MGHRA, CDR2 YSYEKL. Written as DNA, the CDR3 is TGCGCCAGCAGCCATGCCGGTACAGGACTTGAAGCTTTCTTT. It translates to CASSHAGTGLEAFF.

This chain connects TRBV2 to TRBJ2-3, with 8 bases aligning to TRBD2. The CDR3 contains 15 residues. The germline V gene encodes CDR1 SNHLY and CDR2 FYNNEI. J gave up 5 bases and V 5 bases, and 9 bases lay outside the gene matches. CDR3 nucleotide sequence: TGTGCCAGCAGTACCAGCGGGGGCGGGTTAGATACGCAGTATTTT. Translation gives CASSTSGGGLDTQYF. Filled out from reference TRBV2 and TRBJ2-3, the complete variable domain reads EPEVTQTPSHQVTQMGQEVILRCVPISNHLYFYWYRQILGQKVEFLVSFYNNEISEKSEIFDDQFSVERPDGSNFTLKIRSTKLEDSAMYFCASSTSGGGLDTQYFGPGTRLTVL.

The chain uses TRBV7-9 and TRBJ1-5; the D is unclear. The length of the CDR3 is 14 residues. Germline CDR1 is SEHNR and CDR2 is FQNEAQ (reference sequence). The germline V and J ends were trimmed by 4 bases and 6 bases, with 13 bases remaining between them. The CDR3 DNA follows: TGTGCCAGCAGCTACGCGCAGGCTACTCAGCCCCAGCATTTT. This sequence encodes CASSYAQATQPQHF.

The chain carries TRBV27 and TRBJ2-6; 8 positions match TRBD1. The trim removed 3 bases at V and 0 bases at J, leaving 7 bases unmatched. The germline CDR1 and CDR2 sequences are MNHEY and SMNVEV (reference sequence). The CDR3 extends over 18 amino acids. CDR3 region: CASSLVGRGHSGANVLTF. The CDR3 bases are TGTGCCAGCAGTTTGGTCGGCAGGGGGCACTCTGGGGCCAACGTCCTGACTTTC.